Each of the 27 T cell receptor beta chains below was sequenced from the same sample in a study of a mutant IDH1 vaccine in newly diagnosed glioma. Generated by immunoSEQ multiplex PCR, the TCRdb table keeps only in-frame clones and is missing some. The table has some 70,000 clones, more than 70% seen once; the top ten hold less than 15%. Time point defined: week 35, safety follow-up. Every single dose of the vaccine, 300 ug of mutant IDH1 20-mer peptide, came with topical imiquimod. Their cognate antigens are unknown. This material consisted of PBMCs, taken from a glioma patient whose treatment included an IDH1 peptide vaccine. These receptors all stem from a man between 18 and 35 years old with glioma.

The CDR3 nucleotides are TGTGCCAGCAGTTTATCCCGAGGACAGGGGGAAGGCTACACCTTC. This translates into CASSLSRGQGEGYTF. V and J are TRBV27 and TRBJ1-2; 10 bases are a match to TRBD1. Germline CDR1 MNHEY, CDR2 SMNVEV (reference sequence). The CDR3 runs to 15 residues. After removal of 0 bases from V and 8 bases from J, the junction contained 6 bases not matched to a gene.

The rearrangement uses TRBV20-1 and TRBJ1-1; D ambiguous. The CDR3 length is 11 residues. Looked up from germline, CDR1 is DFQATT and CDR2 is SNEGSKA (reference sequence). CDR3 bases: TGCAGCGTTTGGTCGAACACTGAAGCTTTCTTT. Translated: CSVWSNTEAFF.

In its sample, this clone was seen once. The J gene is TRBJ1-1, the V gene TRBV6-9; D gene ambiguous. The V gene lost 2 bases and the J gene lost 1 base, with 20 bases spanning the gap. The germline CDR1 and CDR2 sequences are MNHGY and SVAAGI. CDR3 length: 18 amino acids. The CDR3 is CASSYPTSLQDQNTEAFF. CDR3 in DNA: TGTGCCAGCAGTTATCCCACTTCTTTGCAGGACCAGAACACTGAAGCTTTCTTT.

V gene TRBV2 combines with J gene TRBJ2-7; TRBD2 matches 10 bases. CDR1 is SNHLY, CDR2 FYNNEI, per germline. With 1 base clipped from V and 1 base from J, the junction kept 4 bases outside the gene matches. The CDR3 spans 16 residues. This CDR3 is CASSEDSSGSSYEQYF. The CDR3 nucleotides read TGTGCCAGCAGTGAAGACTCTAGCGGGAGTTCCTACGAGCAGTACTTC.

V and J are TRBV10-3 and TRBJ1-2; 8 bases agree with TRBD1. Per the germline V gene, CDR1 is ENHRY and CDR2 is SYGVKD. The CDR3 is 13 residues long. With 8 bases clipped from V and 3 bases from J, the junction kept 5 bases outside the gene matches. CDR3 region: CAIGNRGYYGYTF. The CDR3 DNA sequence: TGTGCCATCGGAAACAGGGGGTACTATGGCTACACCTTC.

The chain joins TRBV7-9 to TRBJ2-7; perhaps D is TRBD1 or TRBD2 (5 bases each). The CDR3 is 13 amino acids. The V and J ends lost 4 bases and 5 bases respectively, with 12 bases between them. The germline CDR1 and CDR2 sequences are SEHNR and FQNEAQ (reference sequence). The CDR3 coding sequence is TGTGCCAGCAGCTCCGGGGCCGCCGACGAGCAGTACTTC. Residues: CASSSGAADEQYF.

CDR3 in amino acids: CASSEGQGALDTQYF. The CDR3 nucleotides read TGTGCCAGCAGTGAGGGGCAGGGGGCGTTGGATACGCAGTATTTT. V gene TRBV6-4 combines with J gene TRBJ2-3, with 8 bases fitting TRBD1. In germline, CDR1 is MRHNA, CDR2 SNTAGT. V was pared by 3 bases and J by 6 bases, with 8 bases of the junction left unmatched. The CDR3 contains 15 residues.

V and J are TRBV4-1 and TRBJ2-3; D remains ambiguous. CDR3 size: 13 residues. Trimming pared 3 bases from V and 2 bases from J, leaving 6 bases between. The germline gives CDR1 MGHRA, CDR2 YSYEKL. Written as DNA, the CDR3 is TGCGCCAGCAGCCAGTCGGTCACAGATACGCAGTATTTT. This codes for CASSQSVTDTQYF.

This chain links TRBV9 with TRBJ2-2, with D uncertain. The V end lost 3 bases, the J end lost 5 bases, and 11 bases lay between the germline ends. The CDR3 runs to 14 residues. Germline values: CDR1 SGDLS, CDR2 YYNGEE. The CDR3, as DNA: TGTGCCAGCAGCGCCCATATCAAGACCGGGGAGCTGTTTTTT. It encodes CASSAHIKTGELFF.

This clone has only a few counts. The rearrangement joins TRBV29-1 to TRBJ1-1; D is ambiguous. CDR1 SQVTM and CDR2 ANQGSEA come from the germline V gene. The CDR3 has 12 amino acids. V dropped 8 bases and J dropped 1 base, with 11 bases sitting between them. Written as DNA, the CDR3 is TGCAGCTCAAGGACGGCGAACACTGAAGCTTTCTTT. Its protein product is CSSRTANTEAFF.

The CDR3 region is CASSPTDTGELFF. CDR3 nucleotides: TGTGCCAGCAGCCCGACAGACACCGGGGAGCTGTTTTTT. The chain has TRBV5-5 and TRBJ2-2; the D gene is possibly TRBD1 (5 bases). Deletions cut 4 bases from V and 3 bases from J, with 7 bases between. Germline lookup yields CDR1 SGHKS and CDR2 YYEKEE (reference sequence). The CDR3 covers 13 residues.

This clone has only a few counts. The rearrangement links TRBV4-1 to TRBJ1-2, with D possibly TRBD1 on 5 matching bases. This CDR3 comprises 14 residues. In germline, CDR1 is MGHRA, CDR2 YSYEKL. Trimming took 0 bases from V and 7 from J, leaving 12 bases between them. The CDR3 protein is CASSQDTGFLGYTF. The CDR3 region has the DNA TGCGCCAGCAGCCAAGATACAGGTTTTCTTGGCTACACCTTC.

The rearrangement links TRBV4-2 to TRBJ2-7; D gene uncertain. V was pared by 0 bases and J by 4 bases, with 4 bases between. This CDR3 has 12 residues. CDR1 and CDR2 from the germline V gene are LGHNA and YNFKEQ. CDR3 sequence (DNA): TGTGCCAGCAGCCAAGATCGATACGAGCAGTACTTC. Encoded protein: CASSQDRYEQYF.

The chain carries TRBV5-6 and TRBJ2-1; TRBD2 aligns across 9 bases. Germline V lookup: CDR1 SGHDT, CDR2 YYEEEE. This CDR3 comprises 15 residues. Unmatched junction bases numbered 6, after V lost 3 bases and J lost 5 bases. This chain's CDR3 is CASSSGGGRDNEQFF. CDR3 DNA: TGTGCCAGCAGCTCCGGGGGCGGGAGGGACAATGAGCAGTTCTTC.

This chain joins TRBV6-5 and TRBJ2-1, with TRBD2 matching 11 bases. The CDR3 has 15 residues. Per germline, CDR1 MNHEY and CDR2 SVGAGI. With V trimmed by 7 bases and J by 9 bases, 11 bases remained unmatched. The CDR3: CASILNSGGAGEQFF. The CDR3 region has the DNA TGTGCCAGCATCCTTAATAGCGGGGGGGCCGGTGAGCAGTTCTTC.

The rearrangement uses TRBV7-9 and TRBJ1-2; D is uncertain. The CDR3 is 16 residues long. Trimming removed 5 bases at V and 0 bases at J, with 16 bases between. CDR1 is SEHNR, CDR2 FQNEAQ, per germline (reference sequence). CDR3 in DNA: TGTGCCAGCAGCCCCCTACCCCCTACGGCTAACTATGGCTACACCTTC. It codes for CASSPLPPTANYGYTF.

The CDR3 nucleotides are TGTGCCAGCAGCCCTACTGGGACTGTCGCCCTTAATGAGCAGTTCTTC. It is translated as CASSPTGTVALNEQFF. This chain links TRBV7-8 with TRBJ2-1; a possible D gene is TRBD2 (6 bases). The CDR3 totals 16 residues. Germline V lookup: CDR1 SGHVS, CDR2 FQNEAQ. Trimming took off 5 bases at V and 7 bases at J, with 21 bases between the two ends.

This sequence joins TRBV5-4 and TRBJ2-2; the match to TRBD2 covers 8 bases. From germline, CDR1 is SGHNT and CDR2 YYREEE (reference sequence). The V gene end was trimmed by 5 bases and the J gene end by 2 bases; junction bases not matched to a gene: 5. This CDR3 has 15 amino acids. For the CDR3, the DNA is TGTGCCAGCAGTCGTAGCGGGATTAACACCGGGGAGCTGTTTTTT. This gives the protein CASSRSGINTGELFF.

This clone showed up just once. The CDR3 sequence is CASSIYWNNEQFF. The CDR3 region has the DNA TGTGCCAGCAGCATATATTGGAACAATGAGCAGTTCTTC. This chain uses TRBV5-6 with TRBJ2-1; the D is unclear. The V end was cut by 4 bases, the J end by 5 bases, with 10 bases between. The CDR3 sequence is 13 residues long. CDR1 is SGHDT and CDR2 is YYEEEE in the germline V gene.

J is TRBJ1-2 and V is TRBV28, with D uncertain. The CDR3 length is 13 residues. Germline V lookup: CDR1 MDHEN, CDR2 SYDVKM. The V end lost 1 base, the J end lost 4 bases, and 7 bases lay between the germline ends. The CDR3 DNA is TGTGCCAGCAGTTTATCCCAGGTCTATGGCTACACCTTC. It encodes CASSLSQVYGYTF.

V is TRBV14 and J is TRBJ1-1; D is uncertain. There are 14 residues in the CDR3. Germline V gene lookup returns CDR1 SGHDN and CDR2 FVKESK. Trimming took off 0 bases at V and 1 base at J, with 6 bases between the two ends. The CDR3 nucleotides are TGTGCCAGCAGCCAAGAACTCCCGAACACTGAAGCTTTCTTT. This codes for CASSQELPNTEAFF.

In this sample, this clone turned up once. The chain is built from TRBV28 and TRBJ1-2, with unresolved D. This CDR3 region has 14 residues. Trimming shortened V by 7 bases and J by 1 base, and 13 bases separated the two germline ends. Germline CDR1 is MDHEN and CDR2 is SYDVKM. The CDR3 protein is CASTARALNYGYTF. DNA of the CDR3: TGTGCCAGCACCGCGAGGGCCCTTAACTATGGCTACACCTTC.

This sequence joins TRBV30 and TRBJ1-3; 9 bases agree with TRBD1. In germline, CDR1 is GTSNPN, CDR2 SVGIG (reference sequence). CDR3 length: 15 amino acids. With 5 bases clipped from V and 0 bases from J, the junction kept 5 bases outside the gene matches. In DNA, the CDR3 is TGTGCCTGGTCAAGGGACAGGGCCTCTGGAAACACCATATATTTT. Its protein product is CAWSRDRASGNTIYF.

The J gene is TRBJ1-4, the V gene TRBV7-2; possibly TRBD1 for D (6 bases). Per germline, CDR1 SGHTA and CDR2 FQGNSA. Trimming cost V 4 bases and J 5 bases, with 14 bases left between them. CDR3 size: 15 residues. The CDR3 loop is CASSSQTGPNEKLFF. CDR3 nucleotide sequence: TGTGCCAGCAGCTCACAGACAGGACCGAATGAAAAACTGTTTTTT.

This CDR3 is CASSLGQLMNTEAFF. In nucleotides, the CDR3 is TGTGCCAGCAGCTTGGGACAGCTCATGAACACTGAAGCTTTCTTT. V usage is TRBV5-5 and J usage is TRBJ1-1; possibly TRBD1 for D (5 bases). CDR1 SGHKS and CDR2 YYEKEE come from the germline V gene (reference sequence). There are 15 residues in the CDR3. V was clipped by 0 bases and J by 0 bases, with 9 bases between them.

The V and J genes are TRBV28 and TRBJ1-1; D not certain. The V end was cut by 3 bases, the J end by 1 base, with 12 bases between. Germline V CDR1 and CDR2: MDHEN, SYDVKM. There are 15 residues in the CDR3. The CDR3 region has the DNA TGTGCCAGCAGTTTCTGGCAGCTCAAGAACACTGAAGCTTTCTTT. This sequence encodes CASSFWQLKNTEAFF.

This clone was counted only a few times. This chain joins TRBV30 and TRBJ1-5; a weak D match, TRBD1 (5 bases). The CDR3 covers 13 residues. Trimming removed 1 base at V and 16 bases at J, with 20 bases between. In germline, CDR1 is GTSNPN, CDR2 SVGIG (reference sequence). CDR3 DNA: TGTGCCTGGAGTGCGCAGGGAGACCCGGACCTACATTTT. Protein: CAWSAQGDPDLHF.